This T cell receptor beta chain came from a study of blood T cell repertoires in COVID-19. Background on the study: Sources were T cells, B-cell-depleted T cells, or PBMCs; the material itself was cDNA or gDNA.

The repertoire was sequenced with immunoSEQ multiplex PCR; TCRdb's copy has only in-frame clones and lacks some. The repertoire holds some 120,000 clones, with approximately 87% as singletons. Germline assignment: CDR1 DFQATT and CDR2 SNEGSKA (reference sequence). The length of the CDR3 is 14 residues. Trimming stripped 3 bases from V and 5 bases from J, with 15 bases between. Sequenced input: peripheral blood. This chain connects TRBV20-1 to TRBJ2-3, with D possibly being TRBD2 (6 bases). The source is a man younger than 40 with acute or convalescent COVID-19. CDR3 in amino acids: CSASSGRDGDTQYF. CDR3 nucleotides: TGCAGTGCTAGTTCTGGGCGGGATGGAGATACGCAGTATTTT.